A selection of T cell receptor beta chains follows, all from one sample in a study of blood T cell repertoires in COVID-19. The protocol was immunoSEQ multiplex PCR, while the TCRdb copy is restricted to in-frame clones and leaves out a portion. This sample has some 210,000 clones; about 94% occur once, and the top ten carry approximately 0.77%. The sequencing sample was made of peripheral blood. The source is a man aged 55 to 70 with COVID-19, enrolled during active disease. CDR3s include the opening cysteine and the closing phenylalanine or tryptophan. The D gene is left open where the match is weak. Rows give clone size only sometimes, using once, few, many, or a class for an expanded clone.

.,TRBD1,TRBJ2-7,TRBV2,CASRGPGTGVGEQYF,TGTGCCAGCAGGGGTCCCGGGACAGGGGTGGGCGAGCAGTACTTC
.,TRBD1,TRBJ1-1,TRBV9,CASSSPGQHTEAFF,TGTGCCAGCAGCTCGCCGGGACAGCACACTGAAGCTTTCTTT
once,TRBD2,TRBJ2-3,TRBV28,CASSLSGLGGADTQYF,TGTGCCAGCAGTTTATCAGGGTTGGGGGGGGCAGATACGCAGTATTTT
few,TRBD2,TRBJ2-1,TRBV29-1,CSAMTSGSGYNEQFF,TGCAGCGCCATGACTAGCGGGAGTGGGTACAATGAGCAGTTCTTC
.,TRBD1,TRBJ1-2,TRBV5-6,CASSLLGTGQYGYTF,TGTGCCAGCAGCTTGCTGGGGACAGGACAATATGGCTACACCTTC
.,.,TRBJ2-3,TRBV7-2,CASSLVSSPADTQYF,TGTGCCAGCAGCTTAGTCAGTAGCCCCGCAGATACGCAGTATTTT
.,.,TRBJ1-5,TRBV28,CASSPRVGFSSSNQPQHF,TGTGCCAGCAGTCCCCGGGTAGGATTTAGCTCAAGCAATCAGCCCCAGCATTTT
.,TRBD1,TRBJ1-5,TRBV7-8,CASSEQGNSNQPQHF,TGTGCCAGCAGCGAACAGGGGAATAGCAATCAGCCCCAGCATTTT
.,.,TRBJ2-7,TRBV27,CASSFYHFEQYF,TGTGCCAGCAGTTTCTACCACTTCGAGCAGTACTTC
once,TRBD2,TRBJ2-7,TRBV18,CASSPASGGSYEQYF,TGTGCCAGCTCACCAGCTAGCGGGGGCTCCTACGAGCAGTACTTC
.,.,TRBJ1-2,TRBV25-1,CASGGGVTLEGYTF,TGTGCCAGCGGGGGGGGAGTCACCTTGGAGGGCTACACCTTC
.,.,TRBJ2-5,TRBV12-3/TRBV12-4,CASSFRLETQYF,TGTGCCAGCAGTTTTCGGTTAGAGACCCAGTACTTC
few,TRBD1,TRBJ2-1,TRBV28,CASSLPGTGPSYNEQFF,TGTGCCAGCAGTTTACCCGGGACAGGTCCCTCCTACAATGAGCAGTTCTTC
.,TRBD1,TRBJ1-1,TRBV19,CASKAGDRGFGTEAFF,TGTGCCAGTAAAGCGGGGGACAGGGGGTTTGGGACTGAAGCTTTCTTT
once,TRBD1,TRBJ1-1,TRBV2,CARTGSGGRGEAFF,TGTGCCAGGACGGGGTCAGGGGGAAGGGGAGAAGCTTTCTTT
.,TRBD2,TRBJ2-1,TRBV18,CASSAGTSGRRNEQFF,TGTGCCAGCTCGGCAGGGACTAGCGGGAGACGGAATGAGCAGTTCTTC
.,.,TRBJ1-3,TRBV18,CASSPGGRSGNTIYF,TGTGCCAGCTCACCAGGCGGGAGGTCCGGAAACACCATATATTTT
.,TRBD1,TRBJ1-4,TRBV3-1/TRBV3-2,CASSPSQGIHEKLFF,TGTGCCAGCAGCCCGTCACAGGGGATTCATGAAAAACTGTTTTTT
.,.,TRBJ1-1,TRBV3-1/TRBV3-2,CASSQEGQGETEAFF,TGTGCCAGCAGCCAAGAAGGGCAGGGTGAAACTGAAGCTTTCTTT
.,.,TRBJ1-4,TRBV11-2,CASSLDSLNEKLFF,TGTGCCAGCAGCTTAGACAGTCTTAATGAAAAACTGTTTTTT
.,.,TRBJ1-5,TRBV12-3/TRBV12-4,CASSPRLPATQHF,TGTGCCAGCAGTCCGCGGCTGCCAGCGACCCAGCATTTT